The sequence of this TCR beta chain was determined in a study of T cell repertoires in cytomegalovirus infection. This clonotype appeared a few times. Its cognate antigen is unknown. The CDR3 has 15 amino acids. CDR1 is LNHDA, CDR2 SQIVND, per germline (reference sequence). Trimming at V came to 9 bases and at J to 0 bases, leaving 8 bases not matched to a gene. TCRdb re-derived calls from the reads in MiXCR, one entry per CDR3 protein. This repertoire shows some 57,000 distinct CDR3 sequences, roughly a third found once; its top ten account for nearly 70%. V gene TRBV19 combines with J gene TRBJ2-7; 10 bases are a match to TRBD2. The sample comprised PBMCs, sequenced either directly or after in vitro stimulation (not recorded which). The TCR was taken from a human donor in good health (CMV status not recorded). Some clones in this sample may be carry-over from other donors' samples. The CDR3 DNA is TGTGCCAGCAACCCCGGGACTAGCGCCTCCTACGAGCAGTACTTC. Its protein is CASNPGTSASYEQYF.